The sequence of this T cell receptor beta chain was determined in a study of blood T cells in healthy people across ages. The authors ran a second PCR of roughly 7 to 11 cycles using a sample-barcoded 5' primer and a J-beta primer mix. Each cDNA molecule was tagged by a template-switch adaptor that had 12 random nucleotides. TCRdb used MiXCR to reprocess the 5' RACE reads, holding one entry per CDR3 protein. The sample lists roughly 700,000 distinct CDR3 sequences, just under 25% occurring once. The CDR3 covers 16 residues. Trimming left V 1 base short and J 6 bases short, with 14 bases between. The germline CDR1 and CDR2 sequences are KGHDR and SFDVKD. The sample holds a few counts of this clonotype. This sample was shared with a second study, whose subject was T cells of mothers and their children. Per that study: A few healthy Caucasian mothers gave samples, and so did their six children. Added by the second PCR's M1S primer were sample barcodes and 2-4 random nucleotides. Clones that were microchimeric and persistent were not detected among T cells.

The chain carries TRBV24-1 and TRBJ2-2; D is unclear. The sequence came from a boy aged 5-17 years in good health. The sample was blood. The chain's CDR3 is CATSDFNRGIAGELFF. The CDR3 DNA reads as TGTGCCACCAGTGATTTCAATCGTGGGATCGCCGGGGAGCTGTTTTTT.